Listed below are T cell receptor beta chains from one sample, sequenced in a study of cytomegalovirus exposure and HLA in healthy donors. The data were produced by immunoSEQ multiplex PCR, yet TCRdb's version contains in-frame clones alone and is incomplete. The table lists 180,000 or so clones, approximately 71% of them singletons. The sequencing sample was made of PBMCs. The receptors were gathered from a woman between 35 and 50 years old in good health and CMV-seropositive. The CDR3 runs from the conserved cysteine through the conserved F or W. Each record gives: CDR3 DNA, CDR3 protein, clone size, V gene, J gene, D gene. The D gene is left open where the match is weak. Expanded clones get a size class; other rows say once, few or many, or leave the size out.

TGTGCCAGCAGCCCCCGGGGACTAGCGGGCCTCTCCTACAATGAGCAGTTCTTC	CASSPRGLAGLSYNEQFF	-	TRBV9	TRBJ2-1	TRBD2
TGTGCCAGCAGTTTACGCGGGGGGTACTCCTATAATTCACCCCTCCACTTT	CASSLRGGYSYNSPLHF	-	TRBV27	TRBJ1-6	-
TGCAGCGTTGAGACAGGTGAAAAACTGTTTTTT	CSVETGEKLFF	-	TRBV29-1	TRBJ1-4	-
TGTGCCAGCAGTACCACAGGGAACACTGAAGCTTTCTTT	CASSTTGNTEAFF	once	TRBV7-3	TRBJ1-1	-
TGTGCCAGCAGTTCTGGGACAGTACCCTACGAGCAGTACTTC	CASSSGTVPYEQYF	-	TRBV27	TRBJ2-7	TRBD1
TGTGCCAGCAGTGAAAGTAGGCAGACTAGCCGGTATTTT	CASSESRQTSRYF	-	TRBV2	TRBJ2-3	TRBD2
TGTGCAAGTCGCTTTAAGGGACAAGACACCGGGGAGCTGTTTTTT	CASRFKGQDTGELFF	few	TRBV12-2	TRBJ2-2	-
TGTGCCAGCAGCTTAGGGACAGGCGAGCAGTACTTC	CASSLGTGEQYF	-	TRBV11-3	TRBJ2-7	TRBD1
TGCGCCAGCAGCTCCGGGATAGCGGGAGGGCCGTACAATGAGCAGTTCTTC	CASSSGIAGGPYNEQFF	-	TRBV5-1	TRBJ2-1	TRBD2
TGTGCCAGCAGCCTCTCGCCGGGACAGGGAGCCAATGAGCAGTTCTTC	CASSLSPGQGANEQFF	once	TRBV7-2	TRBJ2-1	TRBD1
TGTGCCAGCAGTTCAGTCGGGACAGGGGGCCGCGAGCAGTACTTC	CASSSVGTGGREQYF	once	TRBV27	TRBJ2-7	TRBD1
TGCAGTGCTAGTGTAAGCCATACGCAGTATTTT	CSASVSHTQYF	once	TRBV20-1	TRBJ2-3	-
TGTGCCAGCAGTTTATGGGGACAGGGGTTGAACACTGAAGCTTTCTTT	CASSLWGQGLNTEAFF	-	TRBV28	TRBJ1-1	TRBD1
TGCGCCAGCAGCCAAGGCGGCAGGGACACTGAAGCTTTCTTT	CASSQGGRDTEAFF	-	TRBV4-3	TRBJ1-1	-
TGTGCCAGCGCAAAGCGGATCCCCTACAATGAGCAGTTCTTC	CASAKRIPYNEQFF	-	TRBV7-6	TRBJ2-1	-
TGTGCCAGCTCACCATCGTTCGCTCAGTCCTCTGGGGCCAACGTCCTGACTTTC	CASSPSFAQSSGANVLTF	-	TRBV18	TRBJ2-6	-
TGTGCCAGCAGCTTGTCAGGGAGGACCTATAATTCACCCCTCCACTTT	CASSLSGRTYNSPLHF	-	TRBV5-6	TRBJ1-6	-
TGTGCCAGCAGGGAGGTGGGGGATACGCAGTATTTT	CASREVGDTQYF	-	TRBV28	TRBJ2-3	-
TGTGCCAGCAGTTCACCGGGACAGGGGAACTATGGCTACACCTTC	CASSSPGQGNYGYTF	few	TRBV6-6	TRBJ1-2	TRBD1
TGTGCCAGCAGCCCACTAGCGGAGTTTGGCACAGATACGCAGTATTTT	CASSPLAEFGTDTQYF	-	TRBV28	TRBJ2-3	TRBD2
TGTGCCAGCAGTTTAGTATGGAGAAAACTCCAGCCCCAGCATTTT	CASSLVWRKLQPQHF	-	TRBV28	TRBJ1-5	-
TGTGCCAGTAGTATCGCCGGGACTAGCGGGAGGTCTGCCTACGAGCAGTACTTC	CASSIAGTSGRSAYEQYF	-	TRBV19	TRBJ2-7	TRBD2
TGTGCCAGTAGTACCCTTTTGGGAGGGAATCAGCCCCAGCATTTT	CASSTLLGGNQPQHF	few	TRBV19	TRBJ1-5	-
TGTGCCAGCAGCTTTGGCCGGGGTGCCAAAAACATTCAGTACTTC	CASSFGRGAKNIQYF	-	TRBV5-8	TRBJ2-4	-
TGTGCCAGTAGACCCCTGGACTCAACAGATACGCAGTATTTT	CASRPLDSTDTQYF	-	TRBV19	TRBJ2-3	-
TGCGCCAGCAGTACCGGGGGGGCTCGCACTGAAGCTTTCTTT	CASSTGGARTEAFF	-	TRBV5-1	TRBJ1-1	-
TGTGCCAGCAGCTTAATCGGGGGTCGGTTCAATGAGCAGTTCTTC	CASSLIGGRFNEQFF	-	TRBV11-2	TRBJ2-1	-
TGTGCCAGCAGCTTAGGGACAGGGGGCCGTATATATGGCTACACCTTC	CASSLGTGGRIYGYTF	-	TRBV7-9	TRBJ1-2	TRBD1
TGCGCCAGCAGCCCCATAGCGGGAGGGCGCGAGCAGTACTTC	CASSPIAGGREQYF	-	TRBV5-1	TRBJ2-7	TRBD2
TGTGCCAGCAGCCCCCGGGACAGTAGCTCCTACAATGAGCAGTTCTTC	CASSPRDSSSYNEQFF	few	TRBV7-9	TRBJ2-1	TRBD1
TGTGCCAGCAGCCCGACAGGGGACAATGAGCAGTTCTTC	CASSPTGDNEQFF	few	TRBV7-3	TRBJ2-1	TRBD1
TGTGCCAGCAGTGTAGCGGGGGACACCGGGGAGCTGTTTTTT	CASSVAGDTGELFF	-	TRBV4-2	TRBJ2-2	TRBD2
TGTGCCAGCAGCTTAGGCCCGAGACGGGGGCAGTTCTTC	CASSLGPRRGQFF	-	TRBV7-9	TRBJ2-1	-
TGCGCCAGCAGCTCGAGCTATGCAACTAATGAAAAACTGTTTTTT	CASSSSYATNEKLFF	-	TRBV5-1	TRBJ1-4	-
TGTGCCAGTAGTCCAAGACTAGCGTGGAACACCGGGGAGCTGTTTTTT	CASSPRLAWNTGELFF	-	TRBV19	TRBJ2-2	TRBD2
TGTGCCAGTAGTATCGGCCGGGGGGGCGGCAATCAGCCCCAGCATTTT	CASSIGRGGGNQPQHF	few	TRBV19	TRBJ1-5	-
TGCGCCAGCAGCCAAGATGGAGGGCTAGGAGGGAAAGATGAGCAGTTCTTC	CASSQDGGLGGKDEQFF	-	TRBV4-1	TRBJ2-1	-
TGTGCCAGCAGGAGGACTAGCGACACAGATACGCAGTATTTT	CASRRTSDTDTQYF	-	TRBV2	TRBJ2-3	TRBD2
TGTGCCAGCAGTTTAGGTACAGGGGGCGCGGGCGGGGAGCTGTTTTTT	CASSLGTGGAGGELFF	-	TRBV27	TRBJ2-2	TRBD1
TGTGCCAGCAGCCTCGGACAATACGAGCAGTACTTC	CASSLGQYEQYF	-	TRBV13	TRBJ2-7	-
TGTGCCAGCACACCAGGGATTGGCACTGAAGCTTTCTTT	CASTPGIGTEAFF	-	TRBV28	TRBJ1-1	-
TGTGCCAGCAGCTTGTCTCGGGGATTTGACACTGAAGCTTTCTTT	CASSLSRGFDTEAFF	-	TRBV5-6	TRBJ1-1	-
TGTGCCAGCAGCTTGGAGACAGGGACCGGGGCCAACGTCCTGACTTTC	CASSLETGTGANVLTF	-	TRBV5-8	TRBJ2-6	TRBD1
TGTGCCAGCAGTCCCACAGGGATTCGGAGCTCTGGGGCCAACGTCCTGACTTTC	CASSPTGIRSSGANVLTF	-	TRBV28	TRBJ2-6	-
TGTGCCATCGGTACAGGGAGCATCTATGGCTACACCTTC	CAIGTGSIYGYTF	once	TRBV28	TRBJ1-2	-
TGCGCCAGCAGTGAGAGGCAGGGCGGGGAGCTGTTTTTT	CASSERQGGELFF	-	TRBV10-2	TRBJ2-2	-
TGCGCCAGCAGCCAAGGGACTAGCGGGAGGGCCGAGCAGTACTTC	CASSQGTSGRAEQYF	-	TRBV7-2	TRBJ2-7	TRBD2
TGCGCCAGCAGCCCCTCCTCCAGCGGGAGCGGGGAGACCCAGTACTTC	CASSPSSSGSGETQYF	-	TRBV4-1	TRBJ2-5	TRBD2
TGTGCCAGCAGCACCCTAGCGGGGCACACAGATACGCAGTATTTT	CASSTLAGHTDTQYF	-	TRBV7-8	TRBJ2-3	TRBD2
TGTGCCAGCAGAGGGGGCGGCTATGAGCAGTTCTTC	CASRGGGYEQFF	-	TRBV2	TRBJ2-1	TRBD1
TGTGCCAGCAGTTTCTCCGGGACAGGGGTCGAGCAGTACTTC	CASSFSGTGVEQYF	once	TRBV7-2	TRBJ2-7	TRBD1